This TCR beta chain is from a study of T cells expressing NK-cell markers. Background on the study: HCMV seropositivity characterized seven of the eight sequenced donors, and seronegativity one.

From its re-call of the 5' RACE reads, TCRdb lists each CDR3 protein once, without DNA. This sample's table has 550,000 to 600,000 distinct CDR3 sequences. Germline V gene sequence: CDR1 GTSNPN, CDR2 SVGIG (reference sequence). The CDR3 runs 14 residues. The sequence was obtained from a man between 18 and 35 years old in good health. The gene calls are TRBV30 and TRBJ2-1; TCRdb gives TRBD2 as the D gene, but with no DNA this cannot be confirmed. Sequencing used blood T cells: a sorted CD56 or NKG2C T cell subset, CD4+ or CD8+ T cells, or bulk PBMC T cells (not recorded which). CDR3 region: CAGRDLRSYNEQFF.